Reported below is one T cell receptor beta chain. The antigen is undetermined. As for treatment: roughly 20 received Ad26.COV2.S at low or high dose, single or two shots; 5 received placebo; per-sample allocation not given. Specimens were obtained on day 63 following the first vaccine or placebo injection. Immunization relied on an Ad26 vector, which expressed Wuhan-strain SARS-CoV-2 spike. The sample comes from a study of Ad26.COV2.S vaccination and SARS-CoV-2 variants. Across the whole study: Participants got Ad26.COV2.S intramuscularly, once or twice 56 days apart.

Sequenced by immunoSEQ multiplex PCR; TCRdb stores in-frame clones only, minus some. The sample shows approximately 500,000 clones, approximately 88% of them seen only once. The ends were cut back, 4 bases at V and 3 bases at J, with 8 bases in the middle. CDR1 MNHEY and CDR2 SVGAGI come from the germline V gene. CDR3 length equals 13 residues. Study results and caveats: Spike-specific TCR breadth was greater in vaccine than placebo recipients.

This TCR was recovered from a person between 18 and 65 years old who received the Ad26.COV2.S COVID-19 vaccine or a placebo. The chain recombines TRBV6-5 with TRBJ2-3, with unresolved D. Source: peripheral blood, taken in a trial of Ad26.COV2.S vaccine versus placebo. The CDR3 region is CASSLIQTDTQYF. CDR3 coding DNA: TGTGCCAGCAGTTTAATCCAAACAGATACGCAGTATTTT.